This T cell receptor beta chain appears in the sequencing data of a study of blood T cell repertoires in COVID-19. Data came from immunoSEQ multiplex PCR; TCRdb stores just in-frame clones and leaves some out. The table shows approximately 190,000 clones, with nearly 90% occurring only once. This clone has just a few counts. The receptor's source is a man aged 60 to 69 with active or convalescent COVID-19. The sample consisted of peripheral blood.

CDR3 DNA: TGTGCCAGCAGAGATTTCGCAGTATCCTACAATGAGCAGTTCTTC. Translating it yields CASRDFAVSYNEQFF. This chain joins TRBV6-5 and TRBJ2-1; D remains unclear. There are 15 residues in the CDR3. Germline V lookup: CDR1 MNHEY, CDR2 SVGAGI. Trimming removed 6 bases from V and 1 base from J, with 13 bases in between.